This section outlines one T cell receptor (beta chain) sequence together with its context. Its specificity is unknown. This sample stems from a study of shared clonotypes between healthy human individuals. Study-wide context: CD4 naive and memory got three plates each, CD8 naive two, CD8 memory one.

Overall study results and limits: Only blood was sampled; tissue repertoires likely differ. A generally larger estimated richness was seen in naive subsets than in memory subsets. Lower generation probabilities were found for non-shared clonotypes than for those shared by all four donors.

This CDR3 is built from 15 residues. Germline values: CDR1 GTSNPN, CDR2 SVGIG (reference sequence). V shed 4 bases, J shed 4 bases, and the junction held 6 bases outside the gene matches. The protocol was immunoSEQ multiplex PCR, while the TCRdb copy is restricted to in-frame clones and leaves out a portion. The table has 2.3 million or so clones, 93% seen once. This chain uses TRBV30 with TRBJ2-1; 11 bases are a match to TRBD2. What was sequenced was naive CD4+ T cells from PBMCs. Subset given: CD45RA+ positively selected. The TCR comes from a man aged 18-30 years in good health. Some clones in this sample may be carry-over from other donors' samples. CDR3 nucleotides: TGTGCCTGGACGAGACTAGCGGGAAGTTACAATGAGCAGTTCTTC. Translation: CAWTRLAGSYNEQFF.